This TCR beta chain was retrieved from a study of blood T cell repertoires in COVID-19. As for the study in general: Sites in the United States, Italy and Spain provided acute and convalescent COVID-19 samples. PBMCs, B-cell-depleted T cells, or T cells provided the cDNA or gDNA that made up the material.

A single count supports this clone. The V end was cut by 0 bases, the J end by 2 bases, with 11 bases between. The CDR3 has 15 amino acids. Per the germline V gene, CDR1 is SGHTA and CDR2 is FQGNSA. Seattle patients were enrolled while actively infected and followed longitudinally. Produced via immunoSEQ multiplex PCR; TCRdb's table is partial and in-frame only. Counted here are 150,000 to 180,000 clones, approximately 85% occurring once; the ten biggest clones make up about 0.63%. The V and J genes are TRBV7-2 and TRBJ2-7, with TRBD2 as a possible D gene (5 bases). The sequence was obtained from a man in his 60s with COVID-19, enrolled during active disease. Sample: peripheral blood. The CDR3 region has the DNA TGTGCCAGCAGCTTAGCCGTTACGGGGACCTACGAGCAGTACTTC. This gives the protein CASSLAVTGTYEQYF.